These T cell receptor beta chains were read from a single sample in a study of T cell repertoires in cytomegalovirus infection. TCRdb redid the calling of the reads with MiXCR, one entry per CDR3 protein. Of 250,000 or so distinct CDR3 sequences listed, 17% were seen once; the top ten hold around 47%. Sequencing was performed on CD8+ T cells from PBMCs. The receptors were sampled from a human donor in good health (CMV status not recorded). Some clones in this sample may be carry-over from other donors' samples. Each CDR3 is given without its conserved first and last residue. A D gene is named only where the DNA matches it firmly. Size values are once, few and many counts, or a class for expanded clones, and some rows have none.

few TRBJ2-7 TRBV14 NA ASSQGRYRDYEQY
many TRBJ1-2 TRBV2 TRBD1 ASRDTGAANYGYT
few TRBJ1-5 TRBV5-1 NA ASSSLPGIYQPQH
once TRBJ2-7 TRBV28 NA ASTTKAGTEAYEQY
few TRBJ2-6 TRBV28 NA ACGGSRGANVLT
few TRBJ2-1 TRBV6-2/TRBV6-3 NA ASINRPSSYNEQF
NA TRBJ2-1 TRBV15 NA ATSRDADSYNEQF
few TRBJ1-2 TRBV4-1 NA ASSPGHSDTGGYT
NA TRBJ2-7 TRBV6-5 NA ASRWGVDSSYEQY
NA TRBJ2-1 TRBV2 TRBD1 ASSGQGPSSYNEQF
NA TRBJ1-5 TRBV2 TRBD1 AFGSPGGINQPQH
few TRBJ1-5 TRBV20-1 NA SASPVLNSNQPQH
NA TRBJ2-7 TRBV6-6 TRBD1 ASSVTDRGSHEQY
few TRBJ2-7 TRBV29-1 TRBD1 SVETRQGTYEQY
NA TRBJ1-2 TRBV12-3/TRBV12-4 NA ASRPGGALGYT
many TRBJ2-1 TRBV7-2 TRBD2 ASSHGLAAEQF
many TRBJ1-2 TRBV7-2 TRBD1 ASSLGGTASYGYT
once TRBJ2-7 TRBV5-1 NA ASSLGYGQRYEQY
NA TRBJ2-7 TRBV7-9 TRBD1 ASSPPLDRDNEQY
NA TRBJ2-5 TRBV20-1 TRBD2 SARVQLAGETQY
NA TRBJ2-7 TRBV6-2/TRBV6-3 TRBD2 ASSYAETSDEQY
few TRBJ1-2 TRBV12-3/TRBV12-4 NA ASSPGGYT
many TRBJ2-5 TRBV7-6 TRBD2 ASSFGLAGTTGTQY
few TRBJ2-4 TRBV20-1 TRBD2 SARESSGAGDIQY
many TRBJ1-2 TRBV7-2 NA ASSLEGFYGYT
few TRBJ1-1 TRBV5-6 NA ASSLDPVSTEAF
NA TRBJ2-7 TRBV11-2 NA ASSLAEGTHEQY
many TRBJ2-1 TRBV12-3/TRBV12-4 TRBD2 ASRRLAGPNNEQF
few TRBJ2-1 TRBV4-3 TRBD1 ASGTGDGMYNEQF
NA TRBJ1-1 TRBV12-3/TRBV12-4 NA ASSPWGEAF
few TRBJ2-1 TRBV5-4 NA ASTPDLANEQF
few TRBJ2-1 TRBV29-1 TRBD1 SGDETGPTVNEQF
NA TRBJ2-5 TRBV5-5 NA ASSQLWKLQETQY
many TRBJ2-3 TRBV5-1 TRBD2 ASSQNLLAGTDTQY
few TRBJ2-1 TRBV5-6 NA ASSLAREPYNEQF
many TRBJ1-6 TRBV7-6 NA ASSLGGDNSPLH
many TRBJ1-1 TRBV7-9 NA ASSILNTEAF
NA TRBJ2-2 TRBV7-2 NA ASSMIHGGELF
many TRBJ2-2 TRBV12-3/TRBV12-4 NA ASSGGSGAHGELF
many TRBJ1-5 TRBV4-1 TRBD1 ASSPGMSGGHLGNQPQH
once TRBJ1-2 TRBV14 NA ASKPTDTPGGYT
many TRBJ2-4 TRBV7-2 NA ASNLDTFSGKNIQY
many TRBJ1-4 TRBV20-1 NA SARHPATNEKLF
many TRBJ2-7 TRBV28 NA ASALVGYQQY
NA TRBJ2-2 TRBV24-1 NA ATSDFRSSNTGELF
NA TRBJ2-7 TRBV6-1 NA ASSEAEGWQGTYEQY